This TCR beta chain was recorded in a study of control samples from healthy donors and cancer patients. Germline V lookup: CDR1 SGDLS, CDR2 YYNGEE. V dropped 2 bases and J dropped 5 bases, with 17 bases sitting between them. The CDR3 is 16 residues long. Profiling relied on immunoSEQ multiplex PCR, and the TCRdb table lists in-frame clones only, not all of them. The sample contains around 120,000 clones, roughly 84% of which appear only once. J is TRBJ2-1 and V is TRBV9, with D perhaps matching TRBD2 (5 bases). The origin of this receptor is a man aged 35 to 55 in good health. The sequenced sample consisted of blood. The CDR3, as DNA: TGTGCCAGCAGCGTCGAACCGGGATATTATGACAATGAGCAGTTCTTC. The encoded protein is CASSVEPGYYDNEQFF.